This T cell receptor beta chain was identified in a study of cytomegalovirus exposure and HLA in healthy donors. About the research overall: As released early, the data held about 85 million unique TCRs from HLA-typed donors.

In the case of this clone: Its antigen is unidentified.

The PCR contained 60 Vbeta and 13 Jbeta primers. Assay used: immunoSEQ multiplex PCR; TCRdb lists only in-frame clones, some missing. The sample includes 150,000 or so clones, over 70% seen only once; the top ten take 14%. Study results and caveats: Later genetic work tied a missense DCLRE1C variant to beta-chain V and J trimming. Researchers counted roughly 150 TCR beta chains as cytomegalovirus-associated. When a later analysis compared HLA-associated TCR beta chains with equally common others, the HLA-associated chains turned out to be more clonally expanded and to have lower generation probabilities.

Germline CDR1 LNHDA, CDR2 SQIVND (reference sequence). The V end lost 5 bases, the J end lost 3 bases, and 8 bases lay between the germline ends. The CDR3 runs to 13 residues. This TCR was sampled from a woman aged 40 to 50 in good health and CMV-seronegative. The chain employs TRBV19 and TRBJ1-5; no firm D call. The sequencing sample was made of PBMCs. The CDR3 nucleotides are TGTGCCAGTAGTTCCGTACTCAATCAGCCCCAGCATTTT. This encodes CASSSVLNQPQHF.